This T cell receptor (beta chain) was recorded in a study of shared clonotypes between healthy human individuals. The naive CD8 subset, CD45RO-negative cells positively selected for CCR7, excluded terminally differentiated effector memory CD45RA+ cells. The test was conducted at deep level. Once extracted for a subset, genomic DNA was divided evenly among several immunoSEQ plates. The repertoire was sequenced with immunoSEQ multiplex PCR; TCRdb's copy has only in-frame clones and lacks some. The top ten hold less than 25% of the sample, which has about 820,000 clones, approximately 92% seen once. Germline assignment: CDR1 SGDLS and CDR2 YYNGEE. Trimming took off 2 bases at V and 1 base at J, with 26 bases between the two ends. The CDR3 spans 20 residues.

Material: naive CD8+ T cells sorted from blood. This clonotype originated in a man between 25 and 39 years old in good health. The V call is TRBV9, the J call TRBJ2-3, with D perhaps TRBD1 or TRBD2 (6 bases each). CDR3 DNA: TGTGCCAGCAGCGTCTCCTTAGGAGGGGGGACGCAACCTCGCACAGATACGCAGTATTTT. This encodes CASSVSLGGGTQPRTDTQYF.